This paragraph covers one T cell receptor beta chain sequence. In the same sample, other DNA sequences code for this CDR3. The data derive from a study of PD-1 blockade in mismatch repair-deficient tumors. Produced via immunoSEQ multiplex PCR; TCRdb's table is partial and in-frame only. The sample carries 100,000 to 150,000 clones, around 87% recorded once. V lost 1 base, J lost 4 bases, and 5 bases lay in between. In germline, CDR1 is SGHDN, CDR2 FVKESK. The CDR3 length is 13 residues. The chain employs TRBV14 and TRBJ1-5; D remains unclear. The clonotype was recovered from an adult with mismatch repair-deficient cancer. Sequencing was performed on peripheral blood, taken 44 weeks after starting pembrolizumab. Here the CDR3 reads CASSQGSNQPQHF. The DNA of the CDR3 is TGTGCCAGCAGCCAAGGAAGTAATCAGCCCCAGCATTTT.